This T cell receptor beta chain was identified in a study of tumor-infiltrating lymphocytes in primary liver carcinoma. Study context: Primary liver carcinoma, confirmed by histopathology, was surgically resected. Whole-study findings and limits: The study found tumor-adjacent and tumor-blood pairs overlapped less than tumor region pairs.

CDR1 is LGHNA, CDR2 YNFKEQ, per germline. CDR3 length: 20 amino acids. The ends were cut back, 3 bases at V and 0 bases at J, with 24 bases in the middle. The researchers produced TCR beta cDNA from approximately 460 ng total RNA with a constant-region primer. Three nested multiplex PCR rounds, a slightly modified ARM-PCR method, built the TCR beta libraries. Running 9 to 11 cycles apiece, the first two PCR rounds relied on TRBV1-TRBV30 forward primers together with a C-beta reverse primer. One entry per CDR3 protein, called by TCRdb with MiXCR from the multiplex PCR reads. The sample consists of fewer than 400,000 distinct CDR3 sequences, approximately 60% of them appearing once. A word on this clonotype: Antigen unknown.

Germline DNA was also extracted, while the blood RNA originated from unsorted whole blood. Treatment-naive at the time, the patients had chronic HBV infection. This clonotype was sampled from a man in his forties or fifties with primary liver carcinoma and hepatitis B virus infection. This chain connects TRBV4-2 to TRBJ2-4, with D possibly being TRBD1 or TRBD2 (6 bases each). The sequenced material came from peripheral blood. CDR3 nucleotide sequence: TGTGCCAGCAGCCATCTTCGGGACGGGGGCGCCCCTGGAGCCAAAAACATTCAGTACTTC. Residues: CASSHLRDGGAPGAKNIQYF.